This T cell receptor (beta chain) was sequenced for a study of blood T cell repertoires in COVID-19. At the level of the study: The United States, Italy and Spain supplied acute and convalescent COVID-19 samples. In each case, the material was cDNA or gDNA derived from T cells, B-cell-depleted T cells, or PBMCs.

The germline CDR1 and CDR2 sequences are SGHTA and FQGNSA. The CDR3 loop spans 18 amino acids. V shed 1 base and J shed 4 bases, with 20 bases lying between them. In the original processing: Estimation of nucleated cell counts relied on the amplification of reference gene primers. Clones were read by immunoSEQ multiplex PCR, and TCRdb kept only the in-frame ones, dropping some. The V and J calls and clone size come from that table; D and trimming were worked out from the DNA. Of about 110,000 clones in the sample, less than 90% were seen once. Sequenced input: peripheral blood. The chain uses TRBV7-2 and TRBJ2-4; the D gene is possibly TRBD2 (6 bases). The receptor was isolated from a woman aged 55-69 years with acute or convalescent COVID-19. CDR3 bases: TGTGCCAGCAGCTTAGGGTGGTCAGGGAGGCGTTCGAAAAACATTCAGTACTTC. This gives the protein CASSLGWSGRRSKNIQYF. The complete variable domain, with remaining parts taken from reference TRBV7-2 and TRBJ2-4, reads GAGVSQSPSNKVTEKGKDVELRCDPISGHTALYWYRQSLGQGLEFLIYFQGNSAPDKSGLPSDRFSAERTGGSVSTLTIQRTQQEDSAVYLCASSLGWSGRRSKNIQYFGAGTRLSVL.